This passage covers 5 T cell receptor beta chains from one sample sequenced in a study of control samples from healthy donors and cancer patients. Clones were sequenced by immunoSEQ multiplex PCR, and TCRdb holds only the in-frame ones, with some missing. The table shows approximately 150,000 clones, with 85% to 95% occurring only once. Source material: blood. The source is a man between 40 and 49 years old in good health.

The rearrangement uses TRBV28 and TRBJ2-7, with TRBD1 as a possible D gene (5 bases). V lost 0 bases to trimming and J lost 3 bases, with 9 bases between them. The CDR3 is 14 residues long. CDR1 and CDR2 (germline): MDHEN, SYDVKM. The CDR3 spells CASSLWTEDYEQYF. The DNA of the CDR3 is TGTGCCAGCAGTTTATGGACAGAGGACTACGAGCAGTACTTC.

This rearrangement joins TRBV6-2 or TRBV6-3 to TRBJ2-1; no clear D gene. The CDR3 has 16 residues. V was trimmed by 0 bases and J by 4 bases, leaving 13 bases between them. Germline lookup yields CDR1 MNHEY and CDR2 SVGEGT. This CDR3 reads CASSYSIGLSYNEQFF. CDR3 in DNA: TGTGCCAGCAGTTACTCGATAGGGCTCTCTTACAATGAGCAGTTCTTC.

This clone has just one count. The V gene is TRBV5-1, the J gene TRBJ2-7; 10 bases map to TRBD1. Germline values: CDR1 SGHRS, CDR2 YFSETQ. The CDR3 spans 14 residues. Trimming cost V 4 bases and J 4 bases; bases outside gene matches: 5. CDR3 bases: TGCGCCAGCAGCCCGGGACAGGGGAGGTACGAGCAGTACTTC. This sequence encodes CASSPGQGRYEQYF.

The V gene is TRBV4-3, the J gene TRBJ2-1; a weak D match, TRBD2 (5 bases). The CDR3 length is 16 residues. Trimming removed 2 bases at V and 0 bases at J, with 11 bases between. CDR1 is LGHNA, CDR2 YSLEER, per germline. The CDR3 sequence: CASSQQAASSYNEQFF. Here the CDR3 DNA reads TGCGCCAGCAGCCAACAAGCGGCCAGCTCCTACAATGAGCAGTTCTTC.

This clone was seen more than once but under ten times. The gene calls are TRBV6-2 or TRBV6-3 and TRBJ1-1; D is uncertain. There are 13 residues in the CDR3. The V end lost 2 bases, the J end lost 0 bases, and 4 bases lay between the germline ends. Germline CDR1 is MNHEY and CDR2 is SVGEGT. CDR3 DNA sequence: TGTGCCAGCAGTTACAGAATGAACACTGAAGCTTTCTTT. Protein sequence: CASSYRMNTEAFF.